The T cell receptor beta chain under discussion was sequenced for a study of blood T cell repertoires in COVID-19. Method: immunoSEQ multiplex PCR; TCRdb's copy keeps in-frame clones and lacks some. Of about 160,000 clones listed, roughly four fifths were seen once; the top ten hold about an eighth. CDR3 size: 11 residues. The chain joins TRBV21-1 to TRBJ1-4. TRBV21-1 is reported as a pseudogene. The sequencing input was peripheral blood. The source of this sequence is an older man who had recovered from COVID-19. The CDR3 here is CASTGMEKLFF. DNA for the CDR3: TGTGCCAGCACCGGGATGGAAAAACTGTTTTTT.